Listed below are T cell receptor beta chains from one sample, sequenced in a study of chemoradiotherapy in HPV16-positive cancers. Using immunoSEQ multiplex PCR, the repertoire was profiled, and TCRdb retains in-frame clones only, with some absent. The repertoire holds roughly 5,000 clones, less than 80% seen once, with 29% in the top ten. The sample was taken from a patient who underwent chemoradiotherapy. All receptors derive from a human donor with HPV-associated anogenital cancer. The CDR3 runs from the conserved cysteine through the conserved F or W. The D gene is left open where the match is weak. The size entry is marked missing in some rows and otherwise reads once, few, many or a size class.

-,TRBJ2-1,TRBV7-3,-,TGTGCCAGCAGCCGGGATATGTCCTACAATGAGCAGTTCTTC,CASSRDMSYNEQFF
once,TRBJ2-5,TRBV15,-,TGTGCCACCAGCAGACCTCTCCGGGGGCGCCAAGAGACCCAGTACTTC,CATSRPLRGRQETQYF
-,TRBJ1-1,TRBV29-1,-,TGCAGCGTCATAACCTCCGGGCTACAGGGATTTACTTTCTTT,CSVITSGLQGFTFF
-,TRBJ1-4,TRBV10-2,-,TGCGCCAGCAGTGAGGTTACTAATGAAAAACTGTTTTTT,CASSEVTNEKLFF
-,TRBJ2-1,TRBV19,-,TGTGCCAGTAGTATAGGCCCCCTACAGGGTAGCTCCTACAATGAGCAGTTCTTC,CASSIGPLQGSSYNEQFF
few,TRBJ1-1,TRBV18,TRBD1,TGTGCCAGCTCTCGGGACAGGGACACTGAAGCTTTCTTT,CASSRDRDTEAFF
-,TRBJ1-1,TRBV11-2,-,TGTGCCAGTAGGGGTGGTAGGGAAGCTTTCTTT,CASRGGREAFF
-,TRBJ1-1,TRBV9,-,TGTGCCAGCAGCCCTTGGACGGTTTCGAACACTGAAGCTTTCTTT,CASSPWTVSNTEAFF
-,TRBJ2-7,TRBV9,-,TGTGCCAGCAGCGTAGGAGGGGCGGTATTCGACGAGCAGTACTTC,CASSVGGAVFDEQYF
-,TRBJ2-1,TRBV13,-,TGTGCCAGCAGCTTAGGTTCCGGGTCATGGGATGAGCAGTTCTTC,CASSLGSGSWDEQFF
-,TRBJ1-1,TRBV7-2,TRBD1,TGTGCCAGTAGACAGGGTTATATCACTGAAGCTTTCTTT,CASRQGYITEAFF
few,TRBJ2-2,TRBV5-1,TRBD2,TGCGCCAGCACCTCGCCCGGGACTAGAGTCGCCGGGGAGCTGTTTTTT,CASTSPGTRVAGELFF
once,TRBJ2-5,TRBV25-1,-,TGTGCCAGCAGTGAATATAAGGGGCAAATGAAGACCCAGTACTTC,CASSEYKGQMKTQYF
-,TRBJ1-4,TRBV15,-,TGTGCCACCAGCAGGGGTCCCAATGAAAAACTGTTTTTT,CATSRGPNEKLFF
-,TRBJ2-7,TRBV7-9,-,TGTGCCAGCAGCTTAGGGTCTAGAGGGTTCGAGCAGTACTTC,CASSLGSRGFEQYF
-,TRBJ2-7,TRBV12-5,-,TGTGCTAGTGGTTTGCTTTACGAGCAGTACTTC,CASGLLYEQYF
-,TRBJ1-5,TRBV6-1,-,TGTGCCAGCAGGGTTGGCTCGAATAGCAATCAGCCCCAGCATTTT,CASRVGSNSNQPQHF
once,TRBJ1-2,TRBV4-2,-,TGTGCCAGCAGCCAAGACCGGGGGCGGGGGGGAAATGGCTACACCTTC,CASSQDRGRGGNGYTF
-,TRBJ2-2,TRBV5-1,TRBD2,TGCGCCAGCAAAATTCCGGGGGGCACCGGGGAGCTGTTTTTT,CASKIPGGTGELFF
-,TRBJ2-3,TRBV7-2,TRBD2,TGTGCCAGCAGCTTAAGCGGGGGGGCAGATACGCAGTATTTT,CASSLSGGADTQYF